These 10 T cell receptor beta chains originate from one sample sequenced in a study of blood T cell repertoires in COVID-19. Using immunoSEQ multiplex PCR, the repertoire was profiled, and TCRdb retains in-frame clones only, with some absent. The sample includes 52,000 or so clones, around 90% of them seen just once. The sample consisted of peripheral blood. The source of these receptors is a human donor in a cohort sampled during active COVID-19.

The V gene is TRBV7-9, the J gene TRBJ2-3, with D possibly TRBD2 on 7 matching bases. Germline CDR1 is SEHNR and CDR2 is FQNEAQ (reference sequence). V lost 6 bases, J lost 2 bases, and 18 bases lay in between. The CDR3 totals 16 residues. This chain's CDR3 is CASSPRAGDTTDTQYF. CDR3 DNA: TGTGCCAGCAGTCCTCGGGCGGGGGACACCACAGATACGCAGTATTTT.

The chain combines TRBV9 with TRBJ1-1; 7 nucleotides line up with TRBD1. With V trimmed by 3 bases and J by 0 bases, 5 bases remained unmatched. CDR1 and CDR2 (germline): SGDLS, YYNGEE. The CDR3 runs to 15 residues. CDR3 nucleotides: TGTGCCAGCAGCGGGGCTGGGACAGTGAACACTGAAGCTTTCTTT. It specifies CASSGAGTVNTEAFF.

J is TRBJ2-2 and V is TRBV4-2; weak D call: TRBD2 (6 bases). V was trimmed by 0 bases and J by 6 bases, leaving 8 bases between them. This CDR3 has 14 amino acids. Germline lookup yields CDR1 LGHNA and CDR2 YNFKEQ. The CDR3 DNA follows: TGTGCCAGCAGCCAAGAAACTAGCTCCGGGGAGCTGTTTTTT. This sequence encodes CASSQETSSGELFF.

The genes are TRBV3-1 (or the pseudogene TRBV3-2) and TRBJ2-2; 9 bases are shared with TRBD2. The CDR3 consists of 14 residues. Germline V gene sequence: CDR1 LGHDT, CDR2 YNNKEL (reference sequence). With V trimmed by 1 base and J by 8 bases, 2 bases remained unmatched. The CDR3 spells CASSQAAGGGELFF. The CDR3 DNA is TGTGCCAGCAGCCAAGCTGCGGGAGGGGGGGAGCTGTTTTTT.

This chain joins TRBV19 and TRBJ2-3; 7 nucleotides match TRBD2. CDR3 length equals 15 residues. Trimming cost V 6 bases and J 1 base; bases outside gene matches: 7. Germline values: CDR1 LNHDA, CDR2 SQIVND (reference sequence). The CDR3 nucleotides are TGTGCCAGTAGGGAGGGAGGGGTCGGCACAGATACGCAGTATTTT. It translates to CASREGGVGTDTQYF.

The V and J genes are TRBV2 and TRBJ1-2; 7 bases fit TRBD1. The CDR3 covers 15 residues. Germline CDR1 and CDR2: SNHLY and FYNNEI. The J segment lost 6 bases and the V segment lost 4 bases, leaving 11 bases of the junction unmatched. CDR3 DNA sequence: TGTGCCAGCAGTGTGGCGGAGGACAGGACAAATGGCTACACCTTC. This codes for CASSVAEDRTNGYTF.

CDR3 in DNA: TGTGCCAGTAGTATTAAAGCTGGCGGGGAGCTGTTTTTT. Protein product: CASSIKAGGELFF. The genes are TRBV19 and TRBJ2-2; D unresolved. The germline gives CDR1 LNHDA, CDR2 SQIVND (reference sequence). The ends were cut back, 3 bases at V and 7 bases at J, with 9 bases in the middle. The CDR3 contains 13 residues.

V gene TRBV11-1 combines with J gene TRBJ2-2; no definite D call. Germline loops: CDR1 SGHAT, CDR2 FQDESV (reference sequence). This CDR3 is 14 amino acids long. The V gene lost 5 bases and the J gene lost 1 base, with 8 bases spanning the gap. The CDR3 sequence: CASSTDMNTGELFF. The CDR3 DNA is TGTGCCAGCAGCACCGACATGAACACCGGGGAGCTGTTTTTT. The whole variable domain, filled in from reference TRBV11-1 and TRBJ2-2, reads EAEVAQSPRYKITEKSQAVAFWCDPISGHATLYWYRQILGQGPELLVQFQDESVVDDSQLPKDRFSAERLKGVDSTLKIQPAELGDSAMYLCASSTDMNTGELFFGEGSRLTVL.

J is TRBJ2-7 and V is TRBV6-1, with TRBD2 matching over 7 bases. V trimming: 2 bases; J trimming: 7 bases; junction bases outside the gene matches: 2. Germline lookup yields CDR1 MNHNS and CDR2 SASEGT. The CDR3 runs 12 residues. This chain's CDR3 is CASSETGREQYF. CDR3 DNA sequence: TGTGCCAGCAGTGAAACCGGGAGGGAGCAGTACTTC.

The rearrangement joins TRBV3-1 (or the pseudogene TRBV3-2) to TRBJ2-4; 7 nucleotides line up with TRBD2. The germline CDR1 and CDR2 sequences are LGHDT and YNNKEL (reference sequence). CDR3 size: 17 residues. The V gene end was trimmed by 1 base and the J gene end by 0 bases; junction bases not matched to a gene: 6. The chain's CDR3 is CASSQVAGILAKNIQYF. Here the CDR3 DNA reads TGTGCCAGCAGCCAAGTAGCGGGTATCCTAGCCAAAAACATTCAGTACTTC.